Following are 10 T cell receptor beta chains from one sample sequenced in a study of blood T cell repertoires in COVID-19. The assay was immunoSEQ multiplex PCR, and TCRdb's table has in-frame clones only and misses some. The table lists more than 200,000 clones, approximately 80% of them singletons. The sequenced sample consisted of PBMCs or T cells enriched from blood (not recorded which). All receptors come from a man aged 25 to 40 with acute COVID-19.

This clone occurred once. The chain uses TRBV15 and TRBJ2-6; D is perhaps TRBD2 (5 bases). The V gene's germline CDR1 is LNHNV and CDR2 YYDKDF (reference sequence). V was cut by 0 bases and J by 3 bases, with 9 bases left in between. There are 16 residues in the CDR3. The chain's CDR3 is CATSRDRGLGANVLTF. The CDR3 nucleotides are TGTGCCACCAGCAGAGATCGAGGGCTTGGGGCCAACGTCCTGACTTTC. The complete variable domain, with remaining parts taken from reference TRBV15 and TRBJ2-6, reads DAMVIQNPRYQVTQFGKPVTLSCSQTLNHNVMYWYQQKSSQAPKLLFHYYDKDFNNEADTPDNFQSRRPNTSFCFLDIRSPGLGDTAMYLCATSRDRGLGANVLTFGAGSRLTVL.

V and J are TRBV5-1 and TRBJ1-1, with D possibly being TRBD1 (5 bases). CDR1 SGHRS and CDR2 YFSETQ come from the germline V gene. Trimming took 3 bases from V and 3 from J, leaving 15 bases between them. The CDR3 is 15 amino acids. The CDR3 loop reads CASSWSGAGDTEAFF. In nucleotides, the CDR3 is TGCGCCAGCAGCTGGAGTGGGGCTGGGGACACTGAAGCTTTCTTT.

DNA of the CDR3: TGCGCCAGCAGCTCGCAGGGGGCCGCTAATGAAAAACTGTTTTTT. Amino acid sequence: CASSSQGAANEKLFF. The chain combines TRBV5-1 with TRBJ1-4, with TRBD1 identical over 8 bases. V shed 3 bases and J 3 bases; nucleotides not matched to a gene: 4. CDR3 length: 15 residues. Germline V gives CDR1 SGHRS, CDR2 YFSETQ.

About this clone: Distinct nucleotide sequences in the sample also encode this CDR3. This chain links TRBV12-3 or TRBV12-4 with TRBJ2-7; TRBD1 is a possible D gene (6 bases). The CDR3 sequence is 12 residues long. V lost 8 bases, J lost 3 bases, and 11 bases lay in between. CDR3 coding DNA: TGTGCCAGCTCCCCACAGGGCTACGAGCAGTACTTC. It yields the protein CASSPQGYEQYF.

This clone came up many times. The J gene is TRBJ2-3, the V gene TRBV6-4, with TRBD1 matching over 10 bases. V shed 2 bases, J shed 4 bases, and the junction held 0 bases outside the gene matches. The CDR3 totals 14 residues. CDR1 and CDR2 (germline): MRHNA, SNTAGT. DNA of the CDR3: TGTGCCAGCAGTGACGGACAGGGGGCAGATACGCAGTATTTT. Protein sequence: CASSDGQGADTQYF.

The V and J genes are TRBV10-1 and TRBJ2-1; 7 positions match TRBD2. Trimming at V came to 0 bases and at J to 3 bases, leaving 5 bases not matched to a gene. The V gene's germline CDR1 is WNHNN and CDR2 SYGVQD (reference sequence). CDR3 length: 16 residues. The CDR3 spells CASSESSGGFYNEQFF. The CDR3 coding sequence is TGCGCCAGCAGTGAGTCCTCCGGGGGGTTCTACAATGAGCAGTTCTTC.

The chain uses TRBV10-3 and TRBJ1-1; TRBD1 might be the D (6 bases). The CDR3 loop spans 16 amino acids. Germline V gene lookup returns CDR1 ENHRY and CDR2 SYGVKD. The V end lost 0 bases, the J end lost 1 base, and 12 bases lay between the germline ends. CDR3 residues: CAISESKGGKNTEAFF. The CDR3, as DNA: TGTGCCATCAGTGAGTCAAAAGGGGGAAAGAACACTGAAGCTTTCTTT.

The rearrangement links TRBV29-1 to TRBJ1-1, with a tentative D call TRBD1 (5 bases). Per germline, CDR1 SQVTM and CDR2 ANQGSEA. This CDR3 contains 13 residues. Trimming removed 0 bases from V and 5 bases from J, with 10 bases in between. The DNA for the CDR3 is TGCAGCGTTGAAGATGCGACAGTTACTGAAGCTTTCTTT. Translated, it gives CSVEDATVTEAFF.

The chain joins TRBV2 to TRBJ2-1; D unresolved. CDR1 and CDR2 from the germline V gene are SNHLY and FYNNEI. The CDR3 length is 16 residues. Trimming left V 5 bases short and J 0 bases short, with 14 bases between. CDR3 DNA: TGTGCCAGCAGTTCAGTGGCCCACTACTCCTACAATGAGCAGTTCTTC. Protein sequence: CASSSVAHYSYNEQFF.

The chain uses TRBV27 and TRBJ1-2, with TRBD1 as a possible D gene (6 bases). From germline, CDR1 is MNHEY and CDR2 SMNVEV (reference sequence). Trimming left V 10 bases short and J 4 bases short, with 13 bases between. The CDR3 contains 12 residues. CDR3 region: CATQGFGYGYTF. The CDR3 DNA is TGTGCCACCCAGGGGTTTGGCTATGGCTACACCTTC.